These T cell receptor beta chains were read from a single sample in a study of OX40 agonist ivuxolimab in advanced cancers. The repertoire was sequenced with immunoSEQ multiplex PCR; TCRdb's copy has only in-frame clones and lacks some. The data hold 60,000 to 85,000 clones, with nearly 90% observed a single time. This specimen consisted of CD4+ or CD8+ T cells sorted from blood, obtained in a trial of the OX40 agonist ivuxolimab. The receptor set was obtained from an adult with an advanced solid tumor such as melanoma, head and neck, liver or kidney cancer. Both conserved end residues are part of each CDR3. The D gene is left open where the match is weak. Expanded clones are given a class, and other clones once, few, many or no size at all.

CDR3aa,CDR3nt,d_gene,j_gene,abundance,v_gene
CASSSRRASADTQYF,TGTGCCAGCAGCTCACGAAGGGCCTCGGCAGATACGCAGTATTTT,-,TRBJ2-3,-,TRBV7-9
CASSQGQAKTDTQYF,TGTGCCAGCAGCCAGGGACAGGCGAAAACAGATACGCAGTATTTT,TRBD1,TRBJ2-3,-,TRBV11-2
CASSVALRPDTQYF,TGTGCCAGCAGCGTAGCGTTAAGGCCAGATACGCAGTATTTT,-,TRBJ2-3,-,TRBV9
CASSLDASGPTDTQYF,TGTGCCAGCAGCTTGGATGCTAGCGGACCCACAGATACGCAGTATTTT,TRBD2,TRBJ2-3,-,TRBV5-4
CASSLRPGANEKLFF,TGTGCCAGCAGCTTACGTCCAGGAGCTAATGAAAAACTGTTTTTT,-,TRBJ1-4,-,TRBV7-6
CASSPQGNTEAFF,TGCGCCAGCAGCCCACAGGGGAACACTGAAGCTTTCTTT,-,TRBJ1-1,-,TRBV5-1
CASSLGTGAYGYTF,TGTGCCAGCAGCTTGGGAACAGGGGCATATGGCTACACCTTC,TRBD1,TRBJ1-2,-,TRBV5-4
CASSLNGREAKNIQYF,TGTGCCAGCAGCTTAAACGGGAGGGAGGCCAAAAACATTCAGTACTTC,TRBD2,TRBJ2-4,-,TRBV7-8
CASRREGADHYGYTF,TGTGCCAGCAGGAGGGAGGGGGCGGATCACTATGGCTACACCTTC,TRBD1,TRBJ1-2,-,TRBV4-2
CASSGQGPLSYEQYF,TGTGCCAGCAGTGGACAGGGGCCCCTCTCCTACGAGCAGTACTTC,TRBD1,TRBJ2-7,-,TRBV2
CASSLSGNEQFF,TGTGCCAGCAGTTTATCCGGGAATGAGCAGTTCTTC,-,TRBJ2-1,-,TRBV27
CASSTRGDEFEAFF,TGTGCCAGCAGCACCAGGGGCGACGAATTTGAAGCTTTCTTT,-,TRBJ1-1,-,TRBV2
CASSHSRERTEAFF,TGTGCCAGCAGCCACTCTCGGGAAAGGACTGAAGCTTTCTTT,-,TRBJ1-1,-,TRBV11-3
CASSGHPHEQFF,TGTGCCAGCAGCGGACATCCTCATGAGCAGTTCTTC,-,TRBJ2-1,-,TRBV27
CAISDTRTGPEQYF,TGTGCCATCAGCGACACCCGGACAGGACCCGAGCAGTACTTC,TRBD1,TRBJ2-7,-,TRBV10-3
CASSLWVAGGEETQYF,TGCGCCAGCAGCTTGTGGGTAGCGGGGGGCGAAGAGACCCAGTACTTC,TRBD2,TRBJ2-5,-,TRBV5-1
CASSVGASGGLVETQYF,TGTGCCAGCAGCGTAGGGGCTAGCGGGGGCCTCGTGGAGACCCAGTACTTC,TRBD2,TRBJ2-5,-,TRBV9
CASSIWAQDRVNTEAFF,TGTGCCAGTAGTATATGGGCTCAGGACAGGGTGAACACTGAAGCTTTCTTT,TRBD1,TRBJ1-1,once,TRBV19
CAISDRGTEAFF,TGTGCCATCAGTGACAGGGGGACTGAAGCTTTCTTT,TRBD1,TRBJ1-1,-,TRBV10-3
CASSAVRTSGSETQYF,TGTGCCAGCAGTGCCGTAAGGACTAGCGGGAGTGAGACCCAGTACTTC,TRBD2,TRBJ2-5,once,TRBV25-1
CASRIQGEGTNTEAFF,TGCGCCAGCAGAATACAAGGAGAGGGGACGAACACTGAAGCTTTCTTT,-,TRBJ1-1,-,TRBV5-1